One and the same sample provided the 27 T cell receptor beta chains below, sequenced in a study of Tregs in tolerant kidney transplant recipients. Data came from immunoSEQ multiplex PCR; TCRdb stores just in-frame clones and leaves some out. In the table there are about 110,000 clones, about 90% of which are singletons. Sequencing was performed on CD4+ T cells from blood, taken before the transplant. Source of these receptors: a human donor who received a combined kidney and bone marrow transplant.

The chain joins TRBV18 to TRBJ1-2; perhaps TRBD1 as D (5 bases). V was pared by 3 bases and J by 7 bases, with 9 bases between. Germline V gives CDR1 KGHSH, CDR2 LQKENI. The CDR3 consists of 12 residues. The CDR3 DNA follows: TGTGCCAGCTCACCGGGGGAGGGTGGCTACACCTTC. Translated, it gives CASSPGEGGYTF.

This clone came up once. The V gene is TRBV11-3, the J gene TRBJ2-7, with no clear D. The CDR3 is 14 amino acids. Looked up from germline, CDR1 is SGHNT and CDR2 is YENEEA. Trimming removed 0 bases from V and 0 bases from J, with 6 bases in between. The CDR3 bases are TGTGCCAGCAGCTTAGACCCTAGCTCCTACGAGCAGTACTTC. Translated, it gives CASSLDPSSYEQYF.

The chain recombines TRBV7-9 with TRBJ2-2, with a possible D match to TRBD2 (5 bases). Per germline, CDR1 SEHNR and CDR2 FQNEAQ (reference sequence). The V and J ends lost 1 base and 5 bases respectively, with 8 bases between them. This CDR3 is built from 14 residues. The CDR3 region is CASSLVRATGELFF. Written as DNA, the CDR3 is TGTGCCAGCAGCTTAGTGAGGGCGACCGGGGAGCTGTTTTTT.

V usage is TRBV6-5 and J usage is TRBJ2-5, with a weak D call TRBD1 (5 bases). V was cut by 0 bases and J by 3 bases, with 8 bases left in between. The CDR3 totals 14 residues. CDR1 and CDR2 from the germline V gene are MNHEY and SVGAGI. CDR3 protein: CASSYSSREETQYF. The DNA for the CDR3 is TGTGCCAGCAGTTACTCATCCAGGGAAGAGACCCAGTACTTC.

This clone was observed a single time. V is TRBV7-2 and J is TRBJ1-2; D call uncertain. Deletions cut 1 base from V and 4 bases from J, with 16 bases between. CDR1 and CDR2 (germline): SGHTA, FQGNSA. The CDR3 covers 16 residues. The CDR3 sequence: CASSLDSIGRPYGYTF. For the CDR3, the DNA is TGTGCCAGCAGCTTAGACTCGATCGGCAGGCCCTATGGCTACACCTTC.

V usage is TRBV9 and J usage is TRBJ2-2, with a weak D call TRBD1 (6 bases). This CDR3 contains 15 residues. The germline V gene has CDR1 SGDLS and CDR2 YYNGEE. Trimming shortened V by 3 bases and J by 0 bases, and 9 bases separated the two germline ends. Here the CDR3 DNA reads TGTGCCAGCAGCGCCGGGACACCGAACACCGGGGAGCTGTTTTTT. It codes for CASSAGTPNTGELFF.

This clone was picked up a small number of times. The V gene is TRBV28, the J gene TRBJ1-5; 8 bases match TRBD1. The V gene end was trimmed by 9 bases and the J gene end by 3 bases; junction bases not matched to a gene: 4. CDR3 length: 13 amino acids. Germline V gives CDR1 MDHEN, CDR2 SYDVKM. CDR3 loop: CASRQGINQPQHF. The CDR3 DNA sequence: TGTGCCAGTCGACAGGGGATCAATCAGCCCCAGCATTTT. Full variable domain (rest looked up from reference TRBV28 and TRBJ1-5): DVKVTQSSRYLVKRTGEKVFLECVQDMDHENMFWYRQDPGLGLRLIYFSYDVKMKEKGDIPEGYSVSREKKERFSLILESASTNQTSMYLCASRQGINQPQHFGDGTRLSIL.

This clone appeared a single time. J is TRBJ1-1 and V is TRBV25-1; D ambiguous. The CDR3 covers 12 residues. With 4 bases removed from V and 3 bases from J, the gap between germline ends came to 6 bases. The germline gives CDR1 MGHDK, CDR2 SYGVNS. The CDR3 reads CASSGSYTEAFF. The CDR3 region has the DNA TGTGCCAGCAGTGGCAGTTACACTGAAGCTTTCTTT.

The V gene is TRBV7-2, the J gene TRBJ2-1; TRBD1 agrees at 8 bases. Unmatched junction bases numbered 5, after V lost 6 bases and J lost 7 bases. Germline assignment: CDR1 SGHTA and CDR2 FQGNSA. CDR3 length equals 13 residues. DNA of the CDR3: TGTGCCAGCAGGGGGACAGGTTCAAATGAGCAGTTCTTC. It yields the protein CASRGTGSNEQFF. Full variable domain (rest looked up from reference TRBV7-2 and TRBJ2-1): GAGVSQSPSNKVTEKGKDVELRCDPISGHTALYWYRQSLGQGLEFLIYFQGNSAPDKSGLPSDRFSAERTGGSVSTLTIQRTQQEDSAVYLCASRGTGSNEQFFGPGTRLTVL.

The chain joins TRBV4-3 to TRBJ1-3; perhaps TRBD1 as D (6 bases). From germline, CDR1 is LGHNA and CDR2 YSLEER. The ends were cut back, 0 bases at V and 2 bases at J, with 8 bases in the middle. This CDR3 has 15 residues. The CDR3 is CASSQEGGAGNTIYF. In nucleotides, the CDR3 is TGCGCCAGCAGCCAAGAAGGGGGGGCTGGAAACACCATATATTTT.

This chain links TRBV7-9 with TRBJ2-3; 7 bases line up with TRBD1. The CDR3 extends over 16 amino acids. The trim removed 2 bases at V and 5 bases at J, leaving 10 bases unmatched. CDR1 and CDR2 from the germline V gene are SEHNR and FQNEAQ (reference sequence). The CDR3 here is CASSLWGSTGRDTQYF. The CDR3 DNA sequence: TGTGCCAGCAGCTTATGGGGGTCGACAGGGCGAGATACGCAGTATTTT.

This chain links TRBV4-3 with TRBJ2-3; TRBD2 might be the D (7 bases). The CDR3 has 14 residues. Germline V gene lookup returns CDR1 LGHNA and CDR2 YSLEER. The V end lost 1 base, the J end lost 4 bases, and 9 bases lay between the germline ends. The CDR3 loop reads CASSQGGGPDTQYF. In DNA form, the CDR3 reads TGCGCCAGCAGCCAAGGGGGGGGCCCAGATACGCAGTATTTT.

The chain has TRBV7-9 and TRBJ2-7; D perhaps matches TRBD2 (6 bases). Trimming took off 1 base at V and 5 bases at J, with 9 bases between the two ends. From germline, CDR1 is SEHNR and CDR2 FQNEAQ (reference sequence). CDR3 length: 13 amino acids. CDR3 protein: CASSLGWGDEQYF. The CDR3 coding sequence is TGTGCCAGCAGCTTAGGATGGGGGGACGAGCAGTACTTC. Complete variable domain (other parts from reference TRBV7-9 and TRBJ2-7): DTGVSQNPRHKITKRGQNVTFRCDPISEHNRLYWYRQTLGQGPEFLTYFQNEAQLEKSRLLSDRFSAERPKGSFSTLEIQRTEQGDSAMYLCASSLGWGDEQYFGPGTRLTVT.

Only a few counts were recorded for this clone. This sequence joins TRBV7-2 and TRBJ2-5; 12 positions agree with TRBD2. The V gene end was trimmed by 5 bases and the J gene end by 4 bases; junction bases not matched to a gene: 2. The CDR3 sequence is 14 residues long. Germline V gene data show CDR1 as SGHTA and CDR2 as FQGNSA. CDR3 residues: CASSPSGRAETQYF. The DNA of the CDR3 is TGTGCCAGCAGCCCTAGCGGGAGGGCAGAGACCCAGTACTTC.

The chain joins TRBV9 to TRBJ2-7; tentative D call: TRBD1 (5 bases). CDR3 length: 14 residues. From germline, CDR1 is SGDLS and CDR2 YYNGEE. V was clipped by 0 bases and J by 2 bases, with 9 bases between them. CDR3 sequence: CASSVAGPPYEQYF. The CDR3 DNA reads as TGTGCCAGCAGCGTAGCAGGGCCCCCCTACGAGCAGTACTTC. Full variable domain (rest looked up from reference TRBV9 and TRBJ2-7): DSGVTQTPKHLITATGQRVTLRCSPRSGDLSVYWYQQSLDQGLQFLIQYYNGEERAKGNILERFSAQQFPDLHSELNLSSLELGDSALYFCASSVAGPPYEQYFGPGTRLTVT.

This chain connects TRBV6-1 to TRBJ2-7; 9 positions agree with TRBD1. Germline V gene data show CDR1 as MNHNS and CDR2 as SASEGT. The length of the CDR3 is 14 residues. With 8 bases clipped from V and 4 bases from J, the junction kept 9 bases outside the gene matches. In DNA form, the CDR3 reads TGTGCCAGCGATTCGGGACAGGGAAAATACGAGCAGTACTTC. It yields the protein CASDSGQGKYEQYF.

This chain connects TRBV6-5 to TRBJ1-1; no firm D call. Germline V gene data show CDR1 as MNHEY and CDR2 as SVGAGI. V dropped 2 bases and J dropped 3 bases, with 10 bases sitting between them. The CDR3 extends over 14 amino acids. The CDR3 reads CASSYPGSYTEAFF. The DNA of the CDR3 is TGTGCCAGCAGTTACCCGGGGTCCTACACTGAAGCTTTCTTT.

The CDR3 protein is CASSSTRLAGGGEQFF. CDR3 DNA sequence: TGTGCCAGCAGCTCAACTCGACTAGCGGGAGGGGGTGAGCAGTTCTTC. V gene TRBV7-2 combines with J gene TRBJ2-1, with TRBD2 identical over 14 bases. The CDR3 extends over 16 amino acids. The trim removed 4 bases at V and 9 bases at J, leaving 8 bases unmatched. Per germline, CDR1 SGHTA and CDR2 FQGNSA.

This chain joins TRBV2 and TRBJ2-3; 7 bases match TRBD2. V shed 7 bases, J shed 6 bases, and the junction held 7 bases outside the gene matches. Germline CDR1 and CDR2: SNHLY and FYNNEI. The CDR3 covers 13 residues. In DNA form, the CDR3 reads TGTGCCAGCAAGACTAGCCCCCCGGATACGCAGTATTTT. Translated, it gives CASKTSPPDTQYF.

The chain links TRBV5-1 to TRBJ2-5, with 10 bases that match TRBD2. J gave up 2 bases and V 2 bases, and 6 bases lay outside the gene matches. Germline V lookup: CDR1 SGHRS, CDR2 YFSETQ. The CDR3 is made up of 16 amino acids. The CDR3 is CASSFRGLANQETQYF. The CDR3 bases are TGCGCCAGCAGCTTCCGGGGACTAGCGAATCAAGAGACCCAGTACTTC.

The sample holds a few counts of this clone. The V gene is TRBV18, the J gene TRBJ2-7; 8 bases agree with TRBD2. With 0 bases clipped from V and 9 bases from J, the junction kept 7 bases outside the gene matches. CDR1 is KGHSH and CDR2 is LQKENI in the germline V gene. This CDR3 spans 14 amino acids. The CDR3 region is CASSPPPGRAGQYF. The CDR3 bases are TGTGCCAGCTCACCACCTCCCGGGAGGGCCGGGCAGTACTTC.

The chain is built from TRBV27 and TRBJ2-2; D possibly corresponds to TRBD1 (6 bases). CDR3 size: 17 residues. Trimming took off 8 bases at V and 0 bases at J, with 19 bases between the two ends. Germline loops: CDR1 MNHEY, CDR2 SMNVEV (reference sequence). CDR3 sequence (DNA): TGTGCCAGCGGATACACAGGGAAACGCGCGAACACCGGGGAGCTGTTTTTT. It encodes CASGYTGKRANTGELFF.

V is TRBV6-6 and J is TRBJ2-1, with 7 bases that match TRBD1. Losses at the gene ends were 11 bases for V and 3 bases for J; bases not matched to a gene: 7. This CDR3 region has 13 residues. Germline loops: CDR1 MNHNY, CDR2 SVGAGI (reference sequence). CDR3: CAARTGDYNEQFF. The CDR3 nucleotides read TGTGCCGCCAGGACAGGTGACTACAATGAGCAGTTCTTC.

The rearrangement uses TRBV5-1 and TRBJ2-5; 7 bases map to TRBD1. The length of the CDR3 is 13 residues. The germline V gene has CDR1 SGHRS and CDR2 YFSETQ. V lost 4 bases to trimming and J lost 5 bases; unmatched junction nucleotides: 5. The CDR3 protein is CASSRDRAETQYF. The CDR3, as DNA: TGCGCCAGCAGCCGAGACAGGGCTGAGACCCAGTACTTC.

This rearrangement joins TRBV9 to TRBJ2-2; TRBD2 agrees at 10 bases. Trimming removed 4 bases from V and 4 bases from J; junction bases left unmatched: 13. Germline-derived CDR1 and CDR2 are SGDLS and YYNGEE. The CDR3 consists of 18 residues. CDR3 sequence (DNA): TGTGCCAGCAGCCTCCATGGAGGACTAGCGGTTGGCACCGGGGAGCTGTTTTTT. Protein: CASSLHGGLAVGTGELFF.

The chain is built from TRBV5-4 and TRBJ2-7, with 9 bases identical to TRBD2. Germline CDR1 and CDR2: SGHNT and YYREEE (reference sequence). There are 16 residues in the CDR3. V shed 1 base and J 7 bases; nucleotides not matched to a gene: 12. The DNA for the CDR3 is TGTGCCAGCAGCTTGCCATTAGCGGGAGTCCCCCGTGAGCAGTACTTC. Translated: CASSLPLAGVPREQYF.

The chain combines TRBV18 with TRBJ1-1; TRBD1 is a possible D gene (6 bases). Germline CDR1 is KGHSH and CDR2 is LQKENI. V dropped 3 bases and J dropped 4 bases, with 9 bases sitting between them. The CDR3 consists of 13 residues. For the CDR3, the DNA is TGTGCCAGCTCACCGGAAGGGGGCACTGAAGCTTTCTTT. This gives the protein CASSPEGGTEAFF.